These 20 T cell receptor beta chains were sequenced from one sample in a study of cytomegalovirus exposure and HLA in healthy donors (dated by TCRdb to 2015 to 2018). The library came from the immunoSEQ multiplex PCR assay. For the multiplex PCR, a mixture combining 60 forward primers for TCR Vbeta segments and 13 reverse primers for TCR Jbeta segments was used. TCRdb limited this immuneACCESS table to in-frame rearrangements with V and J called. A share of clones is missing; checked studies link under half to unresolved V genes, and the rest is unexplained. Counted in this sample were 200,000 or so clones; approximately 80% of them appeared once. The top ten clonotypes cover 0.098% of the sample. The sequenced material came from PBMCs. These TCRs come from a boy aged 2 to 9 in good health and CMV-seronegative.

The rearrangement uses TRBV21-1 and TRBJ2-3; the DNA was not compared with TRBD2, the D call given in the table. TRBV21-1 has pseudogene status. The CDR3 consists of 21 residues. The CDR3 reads CASSISPLHRDPRRVTDTQYF. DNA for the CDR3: TGTGCCAGCAGCATTTCTCCACTTCACCGGGACCCCAGGAGGGTCACAGATACGCAGTATTTT.

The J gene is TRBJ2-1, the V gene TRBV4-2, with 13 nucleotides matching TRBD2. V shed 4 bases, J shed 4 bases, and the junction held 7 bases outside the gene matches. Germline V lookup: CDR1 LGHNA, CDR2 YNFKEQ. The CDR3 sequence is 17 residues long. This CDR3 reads CASSPGTSGAYYNEQFF. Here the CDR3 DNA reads TGTGCCAGCAGCCCCGGGACTAGCGGGGCGTATTACAATGAGCAGTTCTTC.

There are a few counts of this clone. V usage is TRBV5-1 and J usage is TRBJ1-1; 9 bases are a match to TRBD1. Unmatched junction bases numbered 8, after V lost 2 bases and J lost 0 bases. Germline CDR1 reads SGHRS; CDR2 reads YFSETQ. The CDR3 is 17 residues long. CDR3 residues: CASSFLATGGMNTEAFF. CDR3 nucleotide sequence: TGCGCCAGCAGCTTTCTAGCGACAGGGGGAATGAACACTGAAGCTTTCTTT.

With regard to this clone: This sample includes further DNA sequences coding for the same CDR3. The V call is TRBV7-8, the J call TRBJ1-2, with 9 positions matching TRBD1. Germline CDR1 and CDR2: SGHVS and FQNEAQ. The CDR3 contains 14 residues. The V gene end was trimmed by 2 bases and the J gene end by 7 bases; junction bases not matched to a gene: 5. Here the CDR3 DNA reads TGTGCCAGCAGCTTAACACAGGGGGCAGGTGGCTACACCTTC. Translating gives CASSLTQGAGGYTF.

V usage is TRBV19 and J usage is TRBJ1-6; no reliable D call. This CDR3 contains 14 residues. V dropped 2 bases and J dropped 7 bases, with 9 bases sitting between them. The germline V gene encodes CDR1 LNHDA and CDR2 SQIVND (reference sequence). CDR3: CASSIQVLNSPLHF. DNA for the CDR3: TGTGCCAGTAGTATACAGGTTTTAAATTCACCCCTCCACTTT.

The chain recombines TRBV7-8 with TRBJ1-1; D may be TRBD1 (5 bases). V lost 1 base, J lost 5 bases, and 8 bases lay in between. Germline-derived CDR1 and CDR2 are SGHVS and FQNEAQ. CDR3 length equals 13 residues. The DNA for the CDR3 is TGTGCCAGCAGCTTAGGGCAGGGAACTGAAGCTTTCTTT. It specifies CASSLGQGTEAFF.

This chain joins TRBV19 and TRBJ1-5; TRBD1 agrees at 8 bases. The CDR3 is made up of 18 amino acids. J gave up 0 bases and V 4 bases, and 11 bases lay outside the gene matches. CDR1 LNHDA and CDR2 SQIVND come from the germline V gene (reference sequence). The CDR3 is CASSTDRGQPYSNQPQHF. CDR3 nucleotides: TGTGCCAGTAGTACAGACAGGGGTCAACCCTATAGCAATCAGCCCCAGCATTTT.

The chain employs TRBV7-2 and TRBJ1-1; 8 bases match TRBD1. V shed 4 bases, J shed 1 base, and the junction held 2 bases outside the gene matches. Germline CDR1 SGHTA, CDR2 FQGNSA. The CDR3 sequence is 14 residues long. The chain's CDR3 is CASSWGQENTEAFF. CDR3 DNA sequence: TGTGCCAGCAGCTGGGGACAGGAGAACACTGAAGCTTTCTTT.

The CDR3 loop reads CASSLGQPPEAFF. DNA for the CDR3: TGTGCCAGCAGCTTGGGGCAGCCCCCAGAAGCTTTCTTT. The chain couples TRBV7-8 to TRBJ1-1; maybe TRBD1 (5 bases). The CDR3 covers 13 residues. CDR1 SGHVS and CDR2 FQNEAQ come from the germline V gene. Trimming took off 3 bases at V and 8 bases at J, with 13 bases between the two ends.

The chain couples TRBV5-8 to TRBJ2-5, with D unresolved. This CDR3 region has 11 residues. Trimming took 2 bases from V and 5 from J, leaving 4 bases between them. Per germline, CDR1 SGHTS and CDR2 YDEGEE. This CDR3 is CASSFSETQYF. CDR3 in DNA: TGTGCCAGCAGCTTTAGTGAGACCCAGTACTTC.

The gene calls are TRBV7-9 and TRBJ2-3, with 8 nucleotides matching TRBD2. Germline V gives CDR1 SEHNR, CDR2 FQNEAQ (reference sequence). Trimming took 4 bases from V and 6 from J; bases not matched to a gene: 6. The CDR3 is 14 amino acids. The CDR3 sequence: CASSSGTSEDTQYF. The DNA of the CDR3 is TGTGCCAGCAGCTCCGGGACTAGTGAGGATACGCAGTATTTT. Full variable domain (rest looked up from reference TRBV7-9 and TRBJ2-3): DTGVSQNPRHKITKRGQNVTFRCDPISEHNRLYWYRQTLGQGPEFLTYFQNEAQLEKSRLLSDRFSAERPKGSFSTLEIQRTEQGDSAMYLCASSSGTSEDTQYFGPGTRLTVL.

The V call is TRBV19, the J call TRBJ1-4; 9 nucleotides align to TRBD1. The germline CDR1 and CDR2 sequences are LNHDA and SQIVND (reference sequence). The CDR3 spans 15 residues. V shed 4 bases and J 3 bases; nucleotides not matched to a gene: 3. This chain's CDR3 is CASSTQGAANEKLFF. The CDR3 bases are TGTGCCAGTAGTACACAGGGGGCGGCTAATGAAAAACTGTTTTTT.

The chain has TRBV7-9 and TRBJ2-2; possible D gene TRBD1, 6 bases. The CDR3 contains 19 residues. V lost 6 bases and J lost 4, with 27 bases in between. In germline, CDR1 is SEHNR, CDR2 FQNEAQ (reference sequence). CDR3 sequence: CASRGSAGVTRGFTGELFF. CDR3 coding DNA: TGTGCCAGCAGGGGGAGCGCAGGGGTTACCCGAGGTTTCACCGGGGAGCTGTTTTTT.

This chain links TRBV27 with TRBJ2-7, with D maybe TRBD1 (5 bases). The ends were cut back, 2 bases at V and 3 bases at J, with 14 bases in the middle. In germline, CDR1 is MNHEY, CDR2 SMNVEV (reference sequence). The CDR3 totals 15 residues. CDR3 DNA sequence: TGTGCCAGCAGTTTAAGGGGTGATGAAGTCTACGAGCAGTACTTC. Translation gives CASSLRGDEVYEQYF.

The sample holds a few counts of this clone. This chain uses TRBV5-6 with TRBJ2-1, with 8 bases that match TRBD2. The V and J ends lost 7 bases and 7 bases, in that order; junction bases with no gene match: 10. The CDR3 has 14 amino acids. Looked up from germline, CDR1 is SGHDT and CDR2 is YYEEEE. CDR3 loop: CASREGGASNEQFF. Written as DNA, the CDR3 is TGTGCCAGCCGGGAGGGGGGGGCCTCGAATGAGCAGTTCTTC. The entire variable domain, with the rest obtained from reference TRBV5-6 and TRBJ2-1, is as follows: DAGVTQSPTHLIKTRGQQVTLRCSPKSGHDTVSWYQQALGQGPQFIFQYYEEEERQRGNFPDRFSGHQFPNYSSELNVNALLLGDSALYLCASREGGASNEQFFGPGTRLTVL.

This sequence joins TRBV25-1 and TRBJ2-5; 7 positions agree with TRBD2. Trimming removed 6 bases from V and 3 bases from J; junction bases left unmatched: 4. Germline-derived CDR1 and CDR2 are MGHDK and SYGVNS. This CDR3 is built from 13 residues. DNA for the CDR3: TGTGCCAGCAGCCACCGGGGGGAAGAGACCCAGTACTTC. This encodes CASSHRGEETQYF.

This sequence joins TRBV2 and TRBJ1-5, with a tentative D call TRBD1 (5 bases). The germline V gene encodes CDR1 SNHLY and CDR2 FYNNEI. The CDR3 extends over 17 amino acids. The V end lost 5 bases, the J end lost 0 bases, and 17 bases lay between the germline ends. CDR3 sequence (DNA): TGTGCCAGCAGTCTTATTCAGGGAGGGGTTAGCAATCAGCCCCAGCATTTT. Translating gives CASSLIQGGVSNQPQHF.

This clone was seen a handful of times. CDR3 nucleotides: TGTGCCAGCAGGAGGCGTAGCGGGGGAGGAAACACCATATATTTT. As protein: CASRRRSGGGNTIYF. The chain carries TRBV6-4 and TRBJ1-3; D perhaps matches TRBD1 (5 bases). This CDR3 has 15 amino acids. CDR1 and CDR2 from the germline V gene are MRHNA and SNTAGT. V shed 6 bases and J shed 4 bases, with 16 bases lying between them.

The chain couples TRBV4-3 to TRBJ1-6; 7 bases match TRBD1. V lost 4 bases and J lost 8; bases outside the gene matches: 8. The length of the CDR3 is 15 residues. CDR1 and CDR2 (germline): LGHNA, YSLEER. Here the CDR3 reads CASSRGQVEDSPLHF. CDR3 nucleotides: TGCGCCAGCAGCCGCGGACAGGTTGAGGATTCACCCCTCCACTTT.

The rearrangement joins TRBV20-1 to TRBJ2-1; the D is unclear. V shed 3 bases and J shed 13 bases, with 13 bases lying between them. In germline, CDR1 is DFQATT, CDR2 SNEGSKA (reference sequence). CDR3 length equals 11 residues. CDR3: CSASRSSLQFF. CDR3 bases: TGCAGTGCTAGCCGGTCATCCCTTCAGTTCTTC.